Here is one T cell receptor beta chain with its context. This specimen includes other DNA sequences encoding the same CDR3. This record comes from a study of blood T cell repertoires in COVID-19. TCRdb's table, derived via immunoSEQ multiplex PCR, lists solely in-frame clones and lacks some. This table holds some 120,000 clones, roughly 88% found once. The CDR3 spans 15 residues. Germline loops: CDR1 LGHNA, CDR2 YSLEER. Germline trimming cut 0 bases from V and 5 bases from J; bases unmatched to any gene: 6. The rearrangement uses TRBV4-3 and TRBJ2-7, with TRBD1 matching 8 bases. The clonotype was recovered from a man aged 50 to 59 with acute or convalescent COVID-19. The sample taken for sequencing was peripheral blood. The CDR3 region is CASSQDRGQADEQYF. The CDR3 nucleotides read TGCGCCAGCAGCCAAGATCGGGGACAGGCGGACGAGCAGTACTTC.